This TCR beta chain was found in a study of blood T cell repertoires in COVID-19. Study summary: Sources were T cells, B-cell-depleted T cells, or PBMCs; the material itself was cDNA or gDNA.

The CDR3 has 16 amino acids. Germline lookup yields CDR1 SGHTA and CDR2 FQGNSA. With 4 bases removed from V and 6 bases from J, the gap between germline ends came to 19 bases. Original data processing: It was from reference gene primer amplification that nucleated cell counts were estimated. Clones were read by immunoSEQ multiplex PCR, and TCRdb kept only the in-frame ones, dropping some. D and trimming were read from the DNA, whereas the V and J calls and clone size are those reported in that table. The profile shows approximately 160,000 clones, 81% of them singletons. The receptor was isolated from a man aged 55-75 years with active or convalescent COVID-19. Sequenced input: peripheral blood. The V gene is TRBV7-2, the J gene TRBJ2-1; D possibly corresponds to TRBD1 (6 bases). The CDR3 DNA reads as TGTGCCAGCAGCTCCCCCCTGTTGGGCAGGGGCAATGAGCAGTTCTTC. Its protein is CASSSPLLGRGNEQFF.